The clone carrying this T cell receptor beta chain was seen just once. Method: immunoSEQ multiplex PCR; TCRdb's copy keeps in-frame clones and lacks some. The sample lists over a million clones; around 78% were seen once. Germline V CDR1 and CDR2: SGHVS, FQNEAQ. With 3 bases removed from V and 1 base from J, the gap between germline ends came to 3 bases. The CDR3 is made up of 12 amino acids. This entry is derived from a study of shared clonotypes between healthy human individuals. The chain employs TRBV7-8 and TRBJ1-1, with D unclear. This receptor was obtained from a man aged 18 to 35 in good health. Some clones in this sample may be carry-over from other donors' samples. The specimen was memory CD4+ T cells from PBMCs. Documented subset: CD45RA-negative fraction. The CDR3 sequence is CASSFSNTEAFF. As DNA, the CDR3 is TGTGCCAGCAGCTTTTCGAACACTGAAGCTTTCTTT.